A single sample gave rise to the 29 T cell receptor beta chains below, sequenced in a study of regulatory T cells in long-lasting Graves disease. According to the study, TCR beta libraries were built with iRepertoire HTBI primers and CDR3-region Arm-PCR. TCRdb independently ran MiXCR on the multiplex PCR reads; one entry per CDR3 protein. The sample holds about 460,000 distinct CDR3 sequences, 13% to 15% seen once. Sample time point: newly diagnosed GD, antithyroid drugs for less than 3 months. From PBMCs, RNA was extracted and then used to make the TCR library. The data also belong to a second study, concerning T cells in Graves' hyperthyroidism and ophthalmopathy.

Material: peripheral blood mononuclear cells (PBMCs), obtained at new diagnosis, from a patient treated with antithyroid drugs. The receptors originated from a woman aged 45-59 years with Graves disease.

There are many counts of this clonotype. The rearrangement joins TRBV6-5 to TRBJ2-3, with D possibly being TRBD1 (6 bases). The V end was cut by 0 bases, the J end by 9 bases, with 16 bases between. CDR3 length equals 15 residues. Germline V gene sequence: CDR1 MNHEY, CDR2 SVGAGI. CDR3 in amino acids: CASSYSMDRTSTQYF. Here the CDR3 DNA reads TGTGCCAGCAGTTACTCGATGGACAGAACCTCCACGCAGTATTTT.

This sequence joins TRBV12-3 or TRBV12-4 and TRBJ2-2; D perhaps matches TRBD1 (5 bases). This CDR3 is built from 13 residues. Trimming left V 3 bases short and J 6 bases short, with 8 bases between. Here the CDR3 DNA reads TGTGCCAGCAGTTTTCAGGGCCCCGGGGAGCTGTTTTTT. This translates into CASSFQGPGELFF.

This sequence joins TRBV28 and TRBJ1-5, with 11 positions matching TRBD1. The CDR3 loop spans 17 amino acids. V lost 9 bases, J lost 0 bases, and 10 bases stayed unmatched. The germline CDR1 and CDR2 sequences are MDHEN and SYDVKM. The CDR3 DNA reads TGTGCCAGTGGGTCGGGACAGGGGGGGGGTAGCAATCAGCCCCAGCATTTT. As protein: CASGSGQGGGSNQPQHF.

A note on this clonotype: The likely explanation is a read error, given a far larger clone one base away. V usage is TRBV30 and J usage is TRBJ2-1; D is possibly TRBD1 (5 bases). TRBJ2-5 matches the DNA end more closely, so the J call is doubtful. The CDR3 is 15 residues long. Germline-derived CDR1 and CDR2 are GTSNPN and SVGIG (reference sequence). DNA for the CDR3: TGTGCCTGGAGTGTATCCAGGGTCTGGGCAGAGACCCAGTACTTC. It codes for CAWSVSRVWAETQYF.

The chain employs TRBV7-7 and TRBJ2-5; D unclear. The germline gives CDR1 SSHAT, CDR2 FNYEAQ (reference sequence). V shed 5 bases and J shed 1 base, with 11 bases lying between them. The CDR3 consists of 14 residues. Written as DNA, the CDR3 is TGTGCCAGCAGCCCCTCCTTGGGCCAAGAGACCCAGTACTTC. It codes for CASSPSLGQETQYF.

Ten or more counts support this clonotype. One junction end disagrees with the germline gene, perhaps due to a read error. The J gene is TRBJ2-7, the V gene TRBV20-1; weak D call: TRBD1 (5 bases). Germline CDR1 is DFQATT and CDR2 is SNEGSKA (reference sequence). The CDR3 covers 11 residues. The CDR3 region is CSAIRLGQLGF. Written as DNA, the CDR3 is TGCAGTGCTATTAGGTTAGGACAACTCGGATTC.

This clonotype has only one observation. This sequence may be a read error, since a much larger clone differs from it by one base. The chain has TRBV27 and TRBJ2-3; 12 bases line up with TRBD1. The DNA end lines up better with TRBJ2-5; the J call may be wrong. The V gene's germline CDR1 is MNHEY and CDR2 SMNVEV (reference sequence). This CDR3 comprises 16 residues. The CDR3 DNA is TGTGCCGGCAGTTTAAAGGGGACAGGGGGCTTGGAGACCCAGTACTTC. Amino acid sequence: CAGSLKGTGGLETQYF.

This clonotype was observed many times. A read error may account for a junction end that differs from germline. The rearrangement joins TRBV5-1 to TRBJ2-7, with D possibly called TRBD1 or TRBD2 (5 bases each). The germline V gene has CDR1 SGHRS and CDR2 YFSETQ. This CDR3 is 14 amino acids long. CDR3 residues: CASSLGGQGYEQYF. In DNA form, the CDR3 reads TGTGCCAGCAGCTTAGGCGGGCAGGGTTACGAGCAGTACTTC.

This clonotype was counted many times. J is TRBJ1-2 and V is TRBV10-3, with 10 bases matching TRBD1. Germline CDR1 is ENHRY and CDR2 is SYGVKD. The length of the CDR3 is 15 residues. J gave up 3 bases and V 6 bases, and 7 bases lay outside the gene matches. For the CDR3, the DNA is TGTGCCATCAGACCGGGACAGGGGAGCGACTATGGCTACACCTTC. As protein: CAIRPGQGSDYGYTF.

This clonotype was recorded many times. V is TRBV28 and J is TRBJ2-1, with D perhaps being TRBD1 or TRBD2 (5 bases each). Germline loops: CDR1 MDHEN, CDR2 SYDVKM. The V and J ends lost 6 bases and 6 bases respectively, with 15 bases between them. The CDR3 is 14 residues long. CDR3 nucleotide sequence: TGTGCCAGCAGGCCTGGGGGAGAGTTCAATGAGCAGTTCTTC. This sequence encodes CASRPGGEFNEQFF.

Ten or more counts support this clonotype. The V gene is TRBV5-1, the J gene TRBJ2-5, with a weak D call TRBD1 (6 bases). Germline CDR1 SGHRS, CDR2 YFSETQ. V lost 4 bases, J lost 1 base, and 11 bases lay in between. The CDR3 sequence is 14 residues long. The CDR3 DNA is TGCGCCAGCAGCCCGGGGACATTCCAAGAGACCCAGTACTTC. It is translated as CASSPGTFQETQYF.

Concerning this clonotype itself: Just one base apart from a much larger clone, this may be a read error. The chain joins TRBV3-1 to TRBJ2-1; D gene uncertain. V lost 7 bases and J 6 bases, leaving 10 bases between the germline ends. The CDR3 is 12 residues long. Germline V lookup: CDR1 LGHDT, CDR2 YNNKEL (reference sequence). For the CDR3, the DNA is TGTGCCAGCATCCCTGCTAGCAATGAGCAGTTCTTC. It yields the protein CASIPASNEQFF.

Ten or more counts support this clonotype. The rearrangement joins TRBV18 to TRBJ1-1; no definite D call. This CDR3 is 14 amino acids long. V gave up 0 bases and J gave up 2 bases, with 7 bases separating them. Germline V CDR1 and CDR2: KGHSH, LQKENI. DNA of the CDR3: TGTGCCAGCTCACCACCGGCCAGAAACACTGAAGCTTTCTTT. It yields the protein CASSPPARNTEAFF.

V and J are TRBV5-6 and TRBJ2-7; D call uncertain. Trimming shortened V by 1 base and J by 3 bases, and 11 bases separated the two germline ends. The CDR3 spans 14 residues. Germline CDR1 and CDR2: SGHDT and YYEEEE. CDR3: CASSLRQAYYEQYF. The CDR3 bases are TGTGCCAGCAGCTTGAGGCAGGCATACTACGAGCAGTACTTC.

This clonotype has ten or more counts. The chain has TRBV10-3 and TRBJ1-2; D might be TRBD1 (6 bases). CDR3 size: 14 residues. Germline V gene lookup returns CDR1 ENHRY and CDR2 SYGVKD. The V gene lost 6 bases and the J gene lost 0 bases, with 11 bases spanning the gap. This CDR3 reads CAISPDSPNYGYTF. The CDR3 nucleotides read TGTGCCATCAGCCCGGACAGTCCTAACTATGGCTACACCTTC.

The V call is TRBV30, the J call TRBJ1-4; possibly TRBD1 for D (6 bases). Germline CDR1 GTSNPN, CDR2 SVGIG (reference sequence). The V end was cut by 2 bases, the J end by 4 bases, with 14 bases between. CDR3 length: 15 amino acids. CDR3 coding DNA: TGTGCCTGGAGTCAGGGGTCGGGGCTTAATGAAAAACTGTTTTTT. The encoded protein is CAWSQGSGLNEKLFF.

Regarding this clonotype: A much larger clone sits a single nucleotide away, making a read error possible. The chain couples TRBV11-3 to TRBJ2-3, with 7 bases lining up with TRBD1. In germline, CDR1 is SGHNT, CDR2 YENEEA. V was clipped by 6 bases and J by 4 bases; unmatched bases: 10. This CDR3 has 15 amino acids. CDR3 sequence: CASRPGQRAADTQYF. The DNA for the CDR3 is TGTGCCAGCAGACCGGGACAGAGGGCGGCAGATACGCAGTATTTT. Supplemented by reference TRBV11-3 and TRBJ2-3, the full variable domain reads EAGVVQSPRYKIIEKKQPVAFWCNPISGHNTLYWYLQNLGQGPELLIRYENEEAVDDSQLPKDRFSAERLKGVDSTLKIQPAELGDSAVYLCASRPGQRAADTQYFGPGTRLTVL.

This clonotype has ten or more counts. The CDR3 DNA reads as TGTGCCAGCAGTGAAACCCGTTACACGCAGTATTTT. This translates into CASSETRYTQYF. The V gene is TRBV6-1, the J gene TRBJ2-3; no definite D call. The CDR3 runs to 12 residues. Germline loops: CDR1 MNHNS, CDR2 SASEGT. Deletions cut 2 bases from V and 9 bases from J, with 9 bases between.

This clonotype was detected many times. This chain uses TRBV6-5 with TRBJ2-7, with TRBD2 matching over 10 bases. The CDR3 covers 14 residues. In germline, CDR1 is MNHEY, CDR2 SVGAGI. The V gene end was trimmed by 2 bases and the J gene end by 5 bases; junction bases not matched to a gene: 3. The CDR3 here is CASSYELAGNEQYF. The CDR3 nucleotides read TGTGCCAGCAGTTACGAACTAGCGGGAAACGAGCAGTACTTC.

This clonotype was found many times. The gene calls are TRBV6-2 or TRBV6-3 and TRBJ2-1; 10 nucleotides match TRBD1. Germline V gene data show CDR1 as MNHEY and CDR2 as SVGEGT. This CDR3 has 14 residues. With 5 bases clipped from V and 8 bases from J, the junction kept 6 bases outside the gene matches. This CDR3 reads CASSAPTGGYEQFF. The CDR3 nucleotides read TGTGCCAGCAGTGCCCCGACAGGGGGCTATGAGCAGTTCTTC.

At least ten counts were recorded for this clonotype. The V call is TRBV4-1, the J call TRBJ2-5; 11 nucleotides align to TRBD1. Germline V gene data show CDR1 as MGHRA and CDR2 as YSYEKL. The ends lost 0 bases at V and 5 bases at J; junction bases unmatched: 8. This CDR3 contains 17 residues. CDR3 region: CASSQEIRTGGRETQYF. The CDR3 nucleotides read TGCGCCAGCAGCCAAGAGATCCGGACAGGGGGCAGGGAGACCCAGTACTTC.

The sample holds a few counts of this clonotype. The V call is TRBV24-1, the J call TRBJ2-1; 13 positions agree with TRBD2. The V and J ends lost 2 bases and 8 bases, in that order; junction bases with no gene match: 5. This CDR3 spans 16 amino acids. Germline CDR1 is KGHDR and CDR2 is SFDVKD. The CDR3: CATSDWTSGSLYEQFF. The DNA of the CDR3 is TGTGCCACCAGTGATTGGACTAGCGGGAGTTTGTATGAGCAGTTCTTC.

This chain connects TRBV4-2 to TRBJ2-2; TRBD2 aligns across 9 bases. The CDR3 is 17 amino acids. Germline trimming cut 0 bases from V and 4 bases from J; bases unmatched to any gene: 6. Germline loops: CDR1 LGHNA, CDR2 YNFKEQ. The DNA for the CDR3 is TGTGCCAGCAGCCAAGATATCGCGGGAGGGCCCACCGGGGAGCTGTTTTTT. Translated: CASSQDIAGGPTGELFF.

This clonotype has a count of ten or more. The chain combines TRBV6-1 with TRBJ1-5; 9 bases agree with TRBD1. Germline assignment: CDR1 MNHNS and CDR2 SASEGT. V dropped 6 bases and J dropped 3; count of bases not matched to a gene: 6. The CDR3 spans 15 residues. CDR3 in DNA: TGTGCCAGCAGCCGGACAGGGGTACTCAATCAGCCCCAGCATTTT. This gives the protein CASSRTGVLNQPQHF.

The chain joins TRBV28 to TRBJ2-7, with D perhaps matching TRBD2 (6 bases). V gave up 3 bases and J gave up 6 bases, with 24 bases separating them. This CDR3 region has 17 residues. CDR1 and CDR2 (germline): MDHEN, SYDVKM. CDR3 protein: CASSFPYPRGTQVEQYF. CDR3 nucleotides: TGTGCCAGCAGTTTCCCCTACCCCCGTGGGACTCAGGTCGAGCAGTACTTC.

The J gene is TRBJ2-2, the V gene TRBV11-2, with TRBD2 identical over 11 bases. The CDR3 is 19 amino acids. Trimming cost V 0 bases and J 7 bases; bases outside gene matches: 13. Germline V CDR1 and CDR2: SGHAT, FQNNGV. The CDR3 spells CASSLDILLAGADFGELFF. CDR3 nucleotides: TGTGCCAGCAGCTTAGACATTTTACTAGCGGGGGCAGATTTCGGGGAGCTGTTTTTT.

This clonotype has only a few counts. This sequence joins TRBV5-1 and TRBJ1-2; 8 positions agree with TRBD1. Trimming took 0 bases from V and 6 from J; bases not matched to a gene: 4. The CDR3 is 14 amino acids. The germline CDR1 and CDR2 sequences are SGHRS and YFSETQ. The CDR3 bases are TGCGCCAGCAGCTTGGCAGGGGGCGTAGATGGCTACACCTTC. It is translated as CASSLAGGVDGYTF.

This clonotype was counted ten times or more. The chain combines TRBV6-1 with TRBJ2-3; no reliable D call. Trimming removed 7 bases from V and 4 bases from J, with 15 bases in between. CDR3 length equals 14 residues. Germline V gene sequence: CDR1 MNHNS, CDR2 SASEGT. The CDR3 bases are TGTGCCAGCAATTCAGCAACCCCGGCAGATACGCAGTATTTT. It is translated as CASNSATPADTQYF.

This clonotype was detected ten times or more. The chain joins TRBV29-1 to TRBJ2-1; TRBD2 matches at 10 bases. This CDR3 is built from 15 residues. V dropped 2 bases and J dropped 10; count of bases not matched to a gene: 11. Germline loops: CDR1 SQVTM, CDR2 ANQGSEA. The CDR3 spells CSVERRLAGVGEQFF. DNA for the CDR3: TGCAGCGTTGAAAGACGGCTAGCGGGAGTAGGAGAGCAGTTCTTC.